The rows below give T cell receptor beta chains drawn from one sample of a study of blood T cell repertoires in COVID-19. Profiling relied on immunoSEQ multiplex PCR, and the TCRdb table lists in-frame clones only, not all of them. The table lists roughly 300,000 clones, roughly 90% of them singletons. The sequenced sample was PBMCs or T cells enriched from blood (not recorded which). The receptors were sampled from a woman under 40 who had recovered from COVID-19. Both conserved end residues are part of each CDR3. The D gene is left open where the match is weak. Clone size is shown for a subset of rows, as once, few, many or a class of expanded clone.

v_gene,j_gene,abundance,d_gene,CDR3aa,CDR3nt
TRBV18,TRBJ2-2,-,-,CASSPPRVTGELFF,TGTGCCAGCTCACCACCGAGGGTTACCGGGGAGCTGTTTTTT
TRBV11-3,TRBJ2-1,-,TRBD2,CASSLGPTYSGSQDNEQFF,TGTGCCAGCAGCTTAGGTCCCACCTATAGCGGGAGTCAGGACAATGAGCAGTTCTTC
TRBV7-9,TRBJ2-1,-,TRBD1,CASSTTGEGEQFF,TGTGCCAGCAGCACGACAGGGGAAGGGGAGCAGTTCTTC
TRBV29-1,TRBJ2-1,-,-,CSVENGHSLNEQFF,TGCAGCGTTGAAAATGGCCACAGCTTAAATGAGCAGTTCTTC
TRBV25-1,TRBJ1-2,-,-,CASSKGQLNYGYTF,TGTGCCAGCAGTAAGGGACAACTTAACTATGGCTACACCTTC
TRBV5-1,TRBJ2-3,-,TRBD2,CASSLGLAGEGDTQYF,TGCGCCAGCAGCTTGGGACTAGCGGGAGAAGGAGATACGCAGTATTTT
TRBV10-3,TRBJ2-7,-,TRBD1,CAISESIGRGSSYEQYF,TGTGCCATCAGTGAGTCGATCGGCAGGGGGAGCTCCTACGAGCAGTACTTC
TRBV28,TRBJ2-1,-,TRBD2,CASSGRLVAGSSYNEQFF,TGTGCCAGCAGTGGGCGCCTTGTAGCGGGGAGCTCCTACAATGAGCAGTTCTTC
TRBV30,TRBJ1-6,once,-,CAWSTGHNSPLHF,TGTGCCTGGTCGACGGGACACAATTCACCCCTCCACTTT
TRBV28,TRBJ2-7,-,-,CASSLGLSYEQYF,TGTGCCAGCAGTTTAGGGCTTTCCTACGAGCAGTACTTC
TRBV10-3,TRBJ2-5,-,TRBD2,CAIAGGGETQYF,TGTGCCATCGCAGGCGGGGGGGAGACCCAGTACTTC
TRBV11-3,TRBJ1-2,-,TRBD1,CASSAGQGYGYTF,TGTGCCAGCAGCGCCGGACAGGGTTATGGCTACACCTTC
TRBV7-7,TRBJ2-1,-,-,CASSSQLGANNEQFF,TGTGCTAGCAGCTCCCAGCTTGGGGCTAACAATGAGCAGTTCTTC
TRBV27,TRBJ1-6,-,TRBD1,CASSLSPGQAYNSPLHF,TGTGCCAGCAGTTTATCGCCAGGACAGGCCTATAATTCACCCCTCCACTTT
TRBV19,TRBJ1-2,-,-,CASSIGDGGYGYTF,TGTGCCAGTAGTATAGGTGACGGCGGCTATGGCTACACCTTC
TRBV16,TRBJ2-6,-,-,CASSLRGSGANVLTF,TGTGCCAGCAGCCTCAGGGGCTCTGGGGCCAACGTCCTGACTTTC
TRBV2,TRBJ2-7,-,TRBD2,CASTVQAGVYEQYF,TGTGCCAGCACGGTCCAAGCGGGAGTCTACGAGCAGTACTTC
TRBV28,TRBJ1-4,-,-,CASSPVGQGEKLFF,TGTGCCAGCAGCCCCGTGGGCCAGGGAGAAAAACTGTTTTTT
TRBV7-9,TRBJ2-5,-,-,CASSLSPLKETQYF,TGTGCCAGCAGCTTATCCCCTCTAAAAGAGACCCAGTACTTC
TRBV25-1,TRBJ1-6,-,-,CASSDTGNSPLHF,TGTGCCAGCAGTGATACAGGGAATTCACCCCTCCACTTT
TRBV19,TRBJ2-5,-,TRBD2,CASSIRSGGAGETQYF,TGTGCCAGTAGTATCCGTAGCGGGGGGGCCGGAGAGACCCAGTACTTC
TRBV4-3,TRBJ1-1,-,-,CASSQDGTGSTFF,TGCGCCAGCAGCCAAGATGGAACAGGTTCTACTTTCTTT
TRBV19,TRBJ2-7,-,TRBD1,CASNRGLAYEQYF,TGTGCCAGTAACAGGGGGCTCGCCTACGAGCAGTACTTC
TRBV6-2/TRBV6-3,TRBJ2-7,-,TRBD2,CASSLLAGTTYEQYF,TGTGCCAGCAGTCTTCTAGCGGGGACGACCTACGAGCAGTACTTC
TRBV24-1,TRBJ2-1,-,TRBD2,CATSDVSGTANNEQFF,TGTGCCACCAGTGATGTTAGCGGGACCGCGAACAATGAGCAGTTCTTC
TRBV28,TRBJ1-2,-,TRBD1,CASSSGQGSYGYTF,TGTGCCAGCAGTTCGGGACAGGGATCCTATGGCTACACCTTC
TRBV13,TRBJ2-1,-,-,CASSPPRRGGEQFF,TGTGCCAGCAGCCCGCCACGGAGGGGTGGTGAGCAGTTCTTC
TRBV28,TRBJ1-4,-,-,CASSPWGGPNEKLFF,TGTGCCAGCAGTCCCTGGGGGGGTCCTAATGAAAAACTGTTTTTT
TRBV5-6,TRBJ1-1,-,-,CASTGALENTEAFF,TGTGCCAGTACAGGAGCCTTAGAGAACACTGAAGCTTTCTTT
TRBV28,TRBJ1-2,-,-,CASSLGTGVDGYTF,TGTGCCAGCAGTTTGGGTACGGGGGTAGACGGCTACACCTTC
TRBV5-1,TRBJ2-2,once,-,CASRGSGGELFF,TGCGCCAGCAGGGGCTCAGGCGGGGAGCTGTTTTTT
TRBV19,TRBJ1-5,-,TRBD1,CASSYGTGGYQPQHF,TGTGCCAGTAGTTACGGGACAGGGGGCTATCAGCCCCAGCATTTT
TRBV5-3,TRBJ1-4,-,-,CARSFGHPHSDEKLFF,TGTGCCAGAAGCTTCGGACACCCACACAGCGATGAAAAACTGTTTTTT
TRBV6-5,TRBJ2-7,-,-,CASSYSIQASIYEQYF,TGTGCCAGCAGTTACTCGATACAGGCCTCCATCTACGAGCAGTACTTC
TRBV7-9,TRBJ2-6,-,TRBD1,CASSLEGQGRSGANVLTF,TGTGCCAGCAGCTTAGAGGGACAGGGGCGTTCTGGGGCCAACGTCCTGACTTTC
TRBV28,TRBJ1-4,-,TRBD1,CASTRGQGARGEKLFF,TGTGCCAGCACACGAGGCCAGGGGGCGCGTGGTGAAAAACTGTTTTTT
TRBV28,TRBJ2-7,-,TRBD2,CASSLAGASSYEQYF,TGTGCCAGCAGCCTAGCGGGAGCATCGTCCTACGAGCAGTACTTC
TRBV28,TRBJ1-1,-,-,CASSSDTGRYTEAFF,TGTGCCAGCAGTTCCGACACCGGGAGGTACACTGAAGCTTTCTTT
TRBV4-2,TRBJ2-1,-,TRBD2,CASSQDFFEVAGGSGNEQFF,TGTGCCAGCAGCCAAGATTTCTTTGAGGTAGCGGGGGGTTCGGGCAATGAGCAGTTCTTC
TRBV28,TRBJ1-5,-,-,CASSTQGQPQHF,TGTGCCAGCAGTACACAGGGCCAGCCCCAGCATTTT
TRBV2,TRBJ2-1,-,TRBD1,CASSDRGDNEQFF,TGTGCCAGCAGCGACAGGGGGGACAATGAGCAGTTCTTC
TRBV2,TRBJ1-5,-,-,CASSDYGGAGQPQHF,TGTGCCAGCAGTGACTACGGGGGTGCAGGCCAGCCCCAGCATTTT
TRBV28,TRBJ2-7,-,TRBD2,CASSPPPGGGRYEQYF,TGTGCCAGCAGTCCCCCCCCCGGCGGGGGGCGGTACGAGCAGTACTTC
TRBV11-3,TRBJ1-1,-,TRBD1,CASSSRTGTMNTEAFF,TGTGCCAGCAGCTCTCGGACAGGGACCATGAACACTGAAGCTTTCTTT
TRBV15,TRBJ2-2,-,TRBD1,CATSRDGTGGTGELFF,TGTGCCACCAGCAGAGACGGGACAGGGGGGACCGGGGAGCTGTTTTTT
TRBV28,TRBJ1-4,-,-,CASSLRGGGEKLFF,TGTGCCAGCAGTTTAAGGGGCGGGGGGGAAAAACTGTTTTTT
TRBV18,TRBJ1-3,once,-,CASSPSESASGNTIYF,TGTGCCAGCTCACCATCTGAGTCCGCCTCTGGAAACACCATATATTTT
TRBV6-2/TRBV6-3,TRBJ1-2,once,-,CASSSVYGYTF,TGTGCCAGCAGCTCGGTGTATGGCTACACCTTC